Given below is one T cell receptor beta chain in context. The CDR3 is 13 amino acids. Germline loops: CDR1 WSHSY, CDR2 SAAADI. The ends were cut back, 9 bases at V and 0 bases at J, with 9 bases in the middle. It was patients with CD8+CD57+ cell expansion by flow cytometry who were chosen for sequencing. At the time of blood sampling, patients had not yet received any therapy. The sample is drawn from a study of CD8+CD57+ T cells in acquired aplastic anemia. Looking at the study overall: The study obtained an average of about 3.1 ug of DNA from sorted CD4+ and CD8+ cells.

Template material for TCR beta VDJ and CDR3 profiling consisted of genomic DNA. MiXCR was run by TCRdb on the reads, yielding one entry per CDR3 protein. The data hold roughly 240,000 distinct CDR3 sequences, with around 43% observed a single time. The clonotype was recovered from a human donor with aplastic anemia. Sequencing was done on a sample of sorted CD4+, CD8+, or CD8+CD57+ T cells (not recorded which) from PBMCs. V gene TRBV10-2 combines with J gene TRBJ1-3; no clear D gene. This CDR3 is CASLVDSGNTIYF. The CDR3 bases are TGCGCCAGTCTCGTAGACTCTGGAAACACCATATATTTT.